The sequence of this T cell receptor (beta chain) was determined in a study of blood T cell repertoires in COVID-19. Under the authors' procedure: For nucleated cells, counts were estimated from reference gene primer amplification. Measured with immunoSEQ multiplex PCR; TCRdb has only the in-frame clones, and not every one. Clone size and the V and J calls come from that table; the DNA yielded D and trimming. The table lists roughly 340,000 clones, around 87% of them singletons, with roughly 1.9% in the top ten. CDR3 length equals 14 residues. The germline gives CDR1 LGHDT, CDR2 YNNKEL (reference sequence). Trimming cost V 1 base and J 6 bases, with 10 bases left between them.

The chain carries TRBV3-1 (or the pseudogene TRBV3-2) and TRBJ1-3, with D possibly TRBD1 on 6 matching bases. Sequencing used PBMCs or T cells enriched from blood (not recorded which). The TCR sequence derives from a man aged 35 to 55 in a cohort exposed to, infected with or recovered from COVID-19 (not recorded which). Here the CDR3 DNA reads TGTGCCAGCAGCCAAGGGGGACACTCAAACACCATATATTTT. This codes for CASSQGGHSNTIYF.